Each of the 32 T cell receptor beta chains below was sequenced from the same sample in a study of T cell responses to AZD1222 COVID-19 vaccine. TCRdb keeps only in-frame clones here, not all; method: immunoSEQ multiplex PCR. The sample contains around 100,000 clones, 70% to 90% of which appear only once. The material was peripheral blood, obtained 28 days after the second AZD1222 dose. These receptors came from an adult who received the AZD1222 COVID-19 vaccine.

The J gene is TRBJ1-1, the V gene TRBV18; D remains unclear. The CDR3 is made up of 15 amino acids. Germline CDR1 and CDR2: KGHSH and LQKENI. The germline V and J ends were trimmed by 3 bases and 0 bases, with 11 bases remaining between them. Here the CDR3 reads CASSPSQEVNTEAFF. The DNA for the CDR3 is TGTGCCAGCTCACCTTCTCAGGAGGTGAACACTGAAGCTTTCTTT. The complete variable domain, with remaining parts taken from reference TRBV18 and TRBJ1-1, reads NAGVMQNPRHLVRRRGQEARLRCSPMKGHSHVYWYRQLPEEGLKFMVYLQKENIIDESGMPKERFSAEFPKEGPSILRIQQVVRGDSAAYFCASSPSQEVNTEAFFGQGTRLTVV.

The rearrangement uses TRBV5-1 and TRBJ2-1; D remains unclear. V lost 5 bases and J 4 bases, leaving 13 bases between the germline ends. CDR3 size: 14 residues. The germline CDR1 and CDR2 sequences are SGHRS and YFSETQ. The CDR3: CASSTALGYNEQFF. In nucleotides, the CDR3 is TGCGCCAGCAGTACGGCTCTTGGATACAATGAGCAGTTCTTC.

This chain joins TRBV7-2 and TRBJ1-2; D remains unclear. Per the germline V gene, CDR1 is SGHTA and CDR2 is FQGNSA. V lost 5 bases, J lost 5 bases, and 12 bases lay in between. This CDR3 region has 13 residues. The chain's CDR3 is CASSQEALYGYTF. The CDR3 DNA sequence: TGTGCCAGCAGCCAGGAGGCATTGTATGGCTACACCTTC.

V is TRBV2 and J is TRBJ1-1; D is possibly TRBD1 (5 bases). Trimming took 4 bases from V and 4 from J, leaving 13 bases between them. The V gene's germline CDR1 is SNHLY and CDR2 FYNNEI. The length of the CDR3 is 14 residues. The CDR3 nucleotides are TGTGCCAGCAGTGGCCCGGCGGGGGGCACTGAAGCTTTCTTT. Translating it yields CASSGPAGGTEAFF.

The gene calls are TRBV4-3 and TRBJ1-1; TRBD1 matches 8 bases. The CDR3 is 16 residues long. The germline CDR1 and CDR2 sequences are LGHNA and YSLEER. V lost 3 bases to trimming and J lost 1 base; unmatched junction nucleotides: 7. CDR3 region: CASSHYPGTGNTEAFF. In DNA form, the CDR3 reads TGCGCCAGCAGCCATTATCCCGGGACAGGGAACACTGAAGCTTTCTTT.

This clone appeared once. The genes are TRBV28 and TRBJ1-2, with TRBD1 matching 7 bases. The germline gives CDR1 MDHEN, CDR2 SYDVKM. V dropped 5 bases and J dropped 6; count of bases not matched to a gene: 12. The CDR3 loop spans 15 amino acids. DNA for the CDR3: TGTGCCAGCAGTCCGTCCCGACAGGGTCCAAATGGCTACACCTTC. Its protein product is CASSPSRQGPNGYTF.

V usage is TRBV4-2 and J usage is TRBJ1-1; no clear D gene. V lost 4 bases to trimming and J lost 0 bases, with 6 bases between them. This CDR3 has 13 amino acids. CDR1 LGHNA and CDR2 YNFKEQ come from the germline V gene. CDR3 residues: CASSPELNTEAFF. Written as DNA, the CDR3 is TGTGCCAGCAGCCCGGAACTGAACACTGAAGCTTTCTTT.

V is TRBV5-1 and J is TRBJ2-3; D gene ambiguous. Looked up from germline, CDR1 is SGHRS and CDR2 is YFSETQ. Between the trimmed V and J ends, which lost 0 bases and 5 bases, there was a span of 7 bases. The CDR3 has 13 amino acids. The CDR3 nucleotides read TGCGCCAGCAGCTTGGTAGGTTTAGATACGCAGTATTTT. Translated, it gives CASSLVGLDTQYF.

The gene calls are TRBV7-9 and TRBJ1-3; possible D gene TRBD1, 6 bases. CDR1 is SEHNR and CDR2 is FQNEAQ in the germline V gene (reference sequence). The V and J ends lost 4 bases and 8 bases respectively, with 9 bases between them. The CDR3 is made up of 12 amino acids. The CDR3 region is CASSSQGDTIYF. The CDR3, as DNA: TGTGCCAGCAGCTCACAGGGTGACACCATATATTTT. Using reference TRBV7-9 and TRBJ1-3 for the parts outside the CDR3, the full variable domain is DTGVSQNPRHKITKRGQNVTFRCDPISEHNRLYWYRQTLGQGPEFLTYFQNEAQLEKSRLLSDRFSAERPKGSFSTLEIQRTEQGDSAMYLCASSSQGDTIYFGEGSWLTVV.

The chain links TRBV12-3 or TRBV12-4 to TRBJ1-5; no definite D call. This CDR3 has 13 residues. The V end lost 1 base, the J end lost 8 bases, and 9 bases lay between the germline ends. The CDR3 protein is CASSLGHGEPQHF. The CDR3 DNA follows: TGTGCCAGCAGTTTAGGACATGGGGAGCCCCAGCATTTT.

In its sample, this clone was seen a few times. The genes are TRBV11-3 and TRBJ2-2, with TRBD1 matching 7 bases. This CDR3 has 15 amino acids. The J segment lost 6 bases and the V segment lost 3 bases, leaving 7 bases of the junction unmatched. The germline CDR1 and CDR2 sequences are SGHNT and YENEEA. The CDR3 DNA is TGTGCCAGCAGCTTCGGACAGGCGCTCCCCGGGGAGCTGTTTTTT. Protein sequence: CASSFGQALPGELFF.

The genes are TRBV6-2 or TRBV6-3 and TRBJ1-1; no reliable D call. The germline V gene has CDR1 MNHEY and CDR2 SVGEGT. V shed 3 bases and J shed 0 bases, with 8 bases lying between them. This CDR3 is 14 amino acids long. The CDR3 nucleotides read TGTGCCAGCAGTTATGGCGCGGTGAACACTGAAGCTTTCTTT. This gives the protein CASSYGAVNTEAFF.

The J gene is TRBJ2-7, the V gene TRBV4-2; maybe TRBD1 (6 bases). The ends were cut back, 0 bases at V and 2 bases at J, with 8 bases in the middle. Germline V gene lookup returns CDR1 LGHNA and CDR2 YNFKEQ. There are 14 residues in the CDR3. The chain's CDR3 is CASSQETGTYEQYF. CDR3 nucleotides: TGTGCCAGCAGCCAAGAGACAGGAACCTACGAGCAGTACTTC.

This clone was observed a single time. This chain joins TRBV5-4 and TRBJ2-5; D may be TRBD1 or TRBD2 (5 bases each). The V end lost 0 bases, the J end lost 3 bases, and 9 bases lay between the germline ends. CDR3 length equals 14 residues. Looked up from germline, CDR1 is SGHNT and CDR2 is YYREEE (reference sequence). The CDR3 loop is CASSLGGTKETQYF. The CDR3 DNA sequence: TGTGCCAGCAGCTTGGGAGGGACGAAAGAGACCCAGTACTTC.

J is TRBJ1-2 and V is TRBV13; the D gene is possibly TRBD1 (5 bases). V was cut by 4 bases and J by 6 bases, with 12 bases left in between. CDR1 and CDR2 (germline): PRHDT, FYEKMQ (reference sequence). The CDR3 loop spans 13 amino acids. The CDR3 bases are TGTGCCAGCAGCTCCCACGCGGGGGATGGCTACACCTTC. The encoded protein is CASSSHAGDGYTF.

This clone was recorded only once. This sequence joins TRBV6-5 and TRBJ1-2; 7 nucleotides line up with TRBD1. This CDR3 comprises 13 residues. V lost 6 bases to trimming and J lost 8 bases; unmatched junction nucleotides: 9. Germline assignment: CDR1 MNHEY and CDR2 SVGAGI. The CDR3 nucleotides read TGTGCCAGCAGACCCTACAGGGGAGGCGGCTACACCTTC. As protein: CASRPYRGGGYTF.

The CDR3 bases are TGCGCCAGCAGCCAAGGTGACAGCTACTCTGGAAACACCATATATTTT. As protein: CASSQGDSYSGNTIYF. V is TRBV4-3 and J is TRBJ1-3; a weak D match, TRBD1 (5 bases). CDR1 is LGHNA and CDR2 is YSLEER in the germline V gene. The CDR3 has 16 amino acids. The ends were cut back, 1 base at V and 0 bases at J, with 10 bases in the middle.

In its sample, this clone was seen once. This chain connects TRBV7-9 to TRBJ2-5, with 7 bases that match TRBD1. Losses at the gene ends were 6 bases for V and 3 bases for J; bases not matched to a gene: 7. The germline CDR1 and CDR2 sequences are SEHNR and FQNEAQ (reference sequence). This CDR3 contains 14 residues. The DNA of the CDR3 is TGTGCCAGCAGGAGAGGGACAGAAGAAGAGACCCAGTACTTC. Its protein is CASRRGTEEETQYF.

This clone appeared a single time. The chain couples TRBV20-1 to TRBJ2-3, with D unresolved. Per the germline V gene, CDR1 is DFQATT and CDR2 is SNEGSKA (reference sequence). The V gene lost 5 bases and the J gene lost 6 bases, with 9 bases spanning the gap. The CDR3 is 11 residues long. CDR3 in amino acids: CSALVQDTQYF. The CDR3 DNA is TGCAGTGCTTTGGTCCAGGATACGCAGTATTTT.

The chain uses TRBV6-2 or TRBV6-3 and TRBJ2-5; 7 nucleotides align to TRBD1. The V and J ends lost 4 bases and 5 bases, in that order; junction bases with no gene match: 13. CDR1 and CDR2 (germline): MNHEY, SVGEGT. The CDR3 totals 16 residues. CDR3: CASSSKIRTGGETQYF. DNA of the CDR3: TGTGCCAGCAGTTCTAAAATAAGGACAGGCGGCGAGACCCAGTACTTC.

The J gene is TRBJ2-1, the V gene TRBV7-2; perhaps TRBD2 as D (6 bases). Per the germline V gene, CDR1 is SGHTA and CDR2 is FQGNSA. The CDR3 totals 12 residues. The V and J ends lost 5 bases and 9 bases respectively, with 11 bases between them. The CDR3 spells CASSPGGFEQFF. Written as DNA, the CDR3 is TGTGCCAGCAGCCCAGGAGGGTTTGAGCAGTTCTTC.

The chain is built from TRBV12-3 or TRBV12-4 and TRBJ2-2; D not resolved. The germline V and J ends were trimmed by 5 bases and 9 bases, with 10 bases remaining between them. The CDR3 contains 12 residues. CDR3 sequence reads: CASSLSRRELFF. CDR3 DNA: TGTGCCAGCAGTCTATCTAGGCGGGAGCTGTTTTTT.

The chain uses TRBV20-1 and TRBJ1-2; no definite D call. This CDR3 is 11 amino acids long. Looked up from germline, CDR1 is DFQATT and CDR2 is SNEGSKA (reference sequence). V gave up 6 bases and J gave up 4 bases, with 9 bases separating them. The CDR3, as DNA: TGCAGTGCCCCCGTTCCCTATGGCTACACCTTC. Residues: CSAPVPYGYTF.

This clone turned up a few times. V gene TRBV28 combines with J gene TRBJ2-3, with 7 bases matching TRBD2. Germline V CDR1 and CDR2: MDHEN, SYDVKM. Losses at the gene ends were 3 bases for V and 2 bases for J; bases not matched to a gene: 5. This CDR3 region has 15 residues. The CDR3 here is CASSFPSGLTDTQYF. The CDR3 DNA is TGTGCCAGCAGTTTCCCTAGCGGACTCACAGATACGCAGTATTTT. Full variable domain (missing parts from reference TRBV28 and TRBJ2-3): DVKVTQSSRYLVKRTGEKVFLECVQDMDHENMFWYRQDPGLGLRLIYFSYDVKMKEKGDIPEGYSVSREKKERFSLILESASTNQTSMYLCASSFPSGLTDTQYFGPGTRLTVL.

The CDR3 DNA is TGTGCCAGCAGCGTAAGTTCGACGCGCGGAGAGACCCAGTACTTC. Its translation is CASSVSSTRGETQYF. This rearrangement joins TRBV9 to TRBJ2-5, with no clear D. This CDR3 region has 15 residues. Germline CDR1 and CDR2: SGDLS and YYNGEE. The ends were cut back, 1 base at V and 4 bases at J, with 14 bases in the middle.

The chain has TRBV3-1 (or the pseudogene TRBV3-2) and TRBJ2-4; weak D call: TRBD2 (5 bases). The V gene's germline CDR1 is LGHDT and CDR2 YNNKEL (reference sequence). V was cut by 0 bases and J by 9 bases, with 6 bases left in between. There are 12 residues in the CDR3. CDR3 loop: CASSQDEGIQYF. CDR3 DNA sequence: TGTGCCAGCAGCCAAGATGAGGGCATTCAGTACTTC.

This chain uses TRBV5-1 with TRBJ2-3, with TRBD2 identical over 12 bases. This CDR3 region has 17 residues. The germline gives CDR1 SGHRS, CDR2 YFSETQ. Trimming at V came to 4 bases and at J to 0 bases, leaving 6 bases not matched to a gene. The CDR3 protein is CASSAGLAGHSTDTQYF. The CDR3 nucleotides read TGCGCCAGCAGCGCGGGACTAGCGGGCCATAGCACAGATACGCAGTATTTT.

The DNA of the CDR3 is TGCGCCAGCAGTACCGGGACAGGGGGGACTCAAGAGACCCAGTACTTC. Its protein is CASSTGTGGTQETQYF. The V and J genes are TRBV10-1 and TRBJ2-5; 11 bases match TRBD1. J lost 2 bases, V lost 5 bases, and 7 bases had no gene match. Germline V gene data show CDR1 as WNHNN and CDR2 as SYGVQD (reference sequence). The CDR3 is 16 residues long.

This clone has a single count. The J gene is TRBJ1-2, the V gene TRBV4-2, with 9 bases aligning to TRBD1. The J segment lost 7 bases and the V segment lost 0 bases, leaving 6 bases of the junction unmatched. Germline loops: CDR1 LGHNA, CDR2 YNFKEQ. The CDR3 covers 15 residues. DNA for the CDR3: TGTGCCAGCAGCCAAGATCGGGACAGGGATGGTGGCTACACCTTC. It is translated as CASSQDRDRDGGYTF.

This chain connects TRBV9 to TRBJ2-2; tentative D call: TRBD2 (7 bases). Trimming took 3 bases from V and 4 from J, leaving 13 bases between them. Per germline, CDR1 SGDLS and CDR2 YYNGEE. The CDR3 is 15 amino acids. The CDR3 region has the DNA TGTGCCAGCAGCGACGGGGGGCGCGGCACCGGGGAGCTGTTTTTT. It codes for CASSDGGRGTGELFF.

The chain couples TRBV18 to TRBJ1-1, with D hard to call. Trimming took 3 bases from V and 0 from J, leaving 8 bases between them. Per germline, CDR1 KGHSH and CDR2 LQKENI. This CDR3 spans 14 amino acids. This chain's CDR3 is CASSPTVLNTEAFF. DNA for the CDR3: TGTGCCAGCTCACCTACAGTCCTGAACACTGAAGCTTTCTTT.

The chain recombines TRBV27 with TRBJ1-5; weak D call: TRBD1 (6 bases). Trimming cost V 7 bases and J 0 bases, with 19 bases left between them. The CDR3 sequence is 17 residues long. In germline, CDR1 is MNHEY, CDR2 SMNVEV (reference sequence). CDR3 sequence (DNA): TGTGCCAGCACCCCTCCGGGACAAAGGTTTAGCAATCAGCCCCAGCATTTT. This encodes CASTPPGQRFSNQPQHF.